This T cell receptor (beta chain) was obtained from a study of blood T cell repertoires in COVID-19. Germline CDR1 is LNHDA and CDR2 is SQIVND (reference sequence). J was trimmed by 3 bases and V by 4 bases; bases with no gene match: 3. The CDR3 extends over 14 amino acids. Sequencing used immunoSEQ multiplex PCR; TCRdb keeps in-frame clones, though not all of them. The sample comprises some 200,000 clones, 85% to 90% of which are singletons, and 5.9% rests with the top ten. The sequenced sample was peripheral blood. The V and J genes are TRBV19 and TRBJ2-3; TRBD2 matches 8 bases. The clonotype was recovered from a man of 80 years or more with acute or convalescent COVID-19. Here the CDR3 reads CASSRSGSTDTQYF. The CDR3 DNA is TGTGCCAGTAGTAGGAGCGGGAGTACAGATACGCAGTATTTT. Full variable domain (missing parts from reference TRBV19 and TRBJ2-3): DGGITQSPKYLFRKEGQNVTLSCEQNLNHDAMYWYRQDPGQGLRLIYYSQIVNDFQKGDIAEGYSVSREKKESFPLTVTSAQKNPTAFYLCASSRSGSTDTQYFGPGTRLTVL.